This T cell receptor (beta chain) is drawn from a study of T cell responses to AZD1222 COVID-19 vaccine. Study conclusions and caveats: Most donors were white British, females outnumbered males, and clonal diversity was possibly underestimated.

About this clone: Its antigen is undetermined.

The repertoire was sequenced with immunoSEQ multiplex PCR; TCRdb's copy has only in-frame clones and lacks some. This table has some 150,000 clones, 90% to 95% appearing once. Trimming took 7 bases from V and 1 from J; bases not matched to a gene: 4. Germline V gives CDR1 SQVTM, CDR2 ANQGSEA. This CDR3 region has 13 residues. Source: peripheral blood, taken on day 0 of AZD1222 vaccination. The TCR was taken from an adult in good health. This chain uses TRBV29-1 with TRBJ2-5; 9 bases fit TRBD2. In DNA, the CDR3 is TGCAGCGGAGCTAGCGGGGTCCAAGAGACCCAGTACTTC. As protein: CSGASGVQETQYF.